This T cell receptor (beta chain) derives from a study of response to subunit inactivated influenza vaccine. Study-wide findings and caveats: Seasonal influenza vaccination, on each occasion, was suggested by the authors to recruit few new T cells.

This clonotype was seen ten or more times. Antigen specificity is unknown. One entry per CDR3 protein results from TCRdb running MiXCR on the RT-PCR reads. The sample contains around 570,000 distinct CDR3 sequences, 6% to 9% of which appear only once. Sequencing used PBMCs from blood, obtained less than 30 months after vaccination. The receptor was isolated from a man between 50 and 75 years old who received an inactivated influenza vaccine.

The CDR3 DNA reads TGTGCCAGCAGCTTAACGTTAGGGATCTATGGCTACACCTTC. This sequence encodes CASSLTLGIYGYTF. This chain uses TRBV7-9 with TRBJ1-2; D call uncertain. The germline V gene has CDR1 SEHNR and CDR2 FQNEAQ (reference sequence). This CDR3 is 14 amino acids long. V lost 2 bases, J lost 4 bases, and 11 bases lay in between.